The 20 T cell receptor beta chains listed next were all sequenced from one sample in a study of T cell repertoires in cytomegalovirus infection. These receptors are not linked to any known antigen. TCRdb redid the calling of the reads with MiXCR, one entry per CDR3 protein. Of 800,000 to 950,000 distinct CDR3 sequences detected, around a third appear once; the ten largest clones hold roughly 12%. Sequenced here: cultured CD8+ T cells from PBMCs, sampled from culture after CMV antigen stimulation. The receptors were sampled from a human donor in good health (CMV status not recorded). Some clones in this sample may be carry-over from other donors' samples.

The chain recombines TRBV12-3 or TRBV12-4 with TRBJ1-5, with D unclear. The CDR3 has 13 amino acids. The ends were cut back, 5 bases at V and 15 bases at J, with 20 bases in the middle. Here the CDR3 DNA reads TGTGCCAGCAGTACGAATCTGGGCCAGCGGGGGCATTTT. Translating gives CASSTNLGQRGHF.

CDR3 amino acids: CATSEDRATNTEAFF. DNA of the CDR3: TGTGCCACCAGCGAGGACAGGGCGACCAACACTGAAGCTTTCTTT. This chain uses TRBV15 with TRBJ1-1, with 8 positions matching TRBD1. V gave up 5 bases and J gave up 2 bases; unmatched junction bases: 7. The CDR3 extends over 15 amino acids. CDR1 and CDR2 (germline): LNHNV, YYDKDF (reference sequence).

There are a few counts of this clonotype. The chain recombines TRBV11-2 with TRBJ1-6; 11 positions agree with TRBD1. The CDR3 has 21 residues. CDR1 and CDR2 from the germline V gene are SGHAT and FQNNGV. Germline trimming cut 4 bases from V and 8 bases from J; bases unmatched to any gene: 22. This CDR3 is CASSSDSGQGAWGGTDSPLHF. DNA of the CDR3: TGTGCCAGCAGCTCAGATTCCGGACAGGGGGCGTGGGGGGGGACGGATTCACCCCTCCACTTT.

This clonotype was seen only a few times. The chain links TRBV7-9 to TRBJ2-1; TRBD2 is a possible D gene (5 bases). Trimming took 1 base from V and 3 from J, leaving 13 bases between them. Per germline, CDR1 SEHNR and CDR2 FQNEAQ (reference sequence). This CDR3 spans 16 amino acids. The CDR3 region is CASSLGGSVHYNEQFF. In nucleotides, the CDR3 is TGTGCCAGCAGCTTAGGAGGTAGCGTGCACTACAATGAGCAGTTCTTC.

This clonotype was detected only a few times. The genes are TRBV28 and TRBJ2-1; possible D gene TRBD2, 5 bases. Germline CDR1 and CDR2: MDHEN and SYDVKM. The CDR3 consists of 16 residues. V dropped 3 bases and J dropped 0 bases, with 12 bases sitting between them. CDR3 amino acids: CASSFLVGSSYNEQFF. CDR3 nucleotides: TGTGCCAGCAGTTTCCTAGTTGGGAGCTCCTACAATGAGCAGTTCTTC.

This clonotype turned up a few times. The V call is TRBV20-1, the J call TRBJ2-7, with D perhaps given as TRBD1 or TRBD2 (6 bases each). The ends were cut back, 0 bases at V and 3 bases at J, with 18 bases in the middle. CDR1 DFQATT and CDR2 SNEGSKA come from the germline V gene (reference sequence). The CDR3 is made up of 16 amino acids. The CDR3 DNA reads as TGCAGTGCTAGAGAAGGCGGGGACACCTTAAGCTACGAGCAGTACTTC. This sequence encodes CSAREGGDTLSYEQYF.

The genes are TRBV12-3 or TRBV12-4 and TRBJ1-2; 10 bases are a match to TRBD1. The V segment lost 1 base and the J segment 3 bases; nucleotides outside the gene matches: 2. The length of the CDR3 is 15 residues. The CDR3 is CASSLGQGADYGYTF. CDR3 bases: TGTGCCAGCAGTTTAGGACAGGGGGCCGACTATGGCTACACCTTC.

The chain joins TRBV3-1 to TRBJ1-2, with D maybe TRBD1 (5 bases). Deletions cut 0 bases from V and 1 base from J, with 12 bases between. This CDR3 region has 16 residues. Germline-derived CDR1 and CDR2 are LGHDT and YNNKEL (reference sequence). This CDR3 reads CASSQDPGGDNYGYTF. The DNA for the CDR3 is TGTGCCAGCAGCCAAGACCCCGGAGGGGATAACTATGGCTACACCTTC.

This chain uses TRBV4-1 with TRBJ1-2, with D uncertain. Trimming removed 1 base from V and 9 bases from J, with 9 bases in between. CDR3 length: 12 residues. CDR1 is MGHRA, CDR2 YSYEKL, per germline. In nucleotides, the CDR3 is TGCGCCAGCAGCCAAGCGGAAAGGAGCTACACCTTC. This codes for CASSQAERSYTF.

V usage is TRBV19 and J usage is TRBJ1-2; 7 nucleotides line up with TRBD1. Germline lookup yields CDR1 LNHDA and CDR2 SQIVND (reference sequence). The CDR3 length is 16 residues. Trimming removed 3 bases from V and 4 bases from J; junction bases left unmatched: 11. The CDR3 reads CASSILKDRNSYGYTF. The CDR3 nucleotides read TGTGCCAGTAGTATTTTAAAGGACAGGAATTCCTATGGCTACACCTTC.

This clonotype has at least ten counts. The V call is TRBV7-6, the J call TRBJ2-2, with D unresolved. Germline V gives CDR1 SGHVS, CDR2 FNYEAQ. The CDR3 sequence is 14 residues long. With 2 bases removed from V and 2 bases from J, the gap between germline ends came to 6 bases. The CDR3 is CASSLKLNTGELFF. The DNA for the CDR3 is TGTGCCAGCAGCTTAAAACTTAACACCGGGGAGCTGTTTTTT.

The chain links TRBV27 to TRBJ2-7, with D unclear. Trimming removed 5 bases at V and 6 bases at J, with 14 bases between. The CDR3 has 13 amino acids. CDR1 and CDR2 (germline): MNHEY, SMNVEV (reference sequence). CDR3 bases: TGTGCCAGCAGTCGGACGGTCTCACGCGAGCAGTACTTC. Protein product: CASSRTVSREQYF.

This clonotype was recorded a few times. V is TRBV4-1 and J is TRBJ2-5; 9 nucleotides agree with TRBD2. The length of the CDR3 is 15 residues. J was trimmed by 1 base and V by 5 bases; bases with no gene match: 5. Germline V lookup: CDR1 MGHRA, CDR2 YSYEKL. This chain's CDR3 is CASSRLAELQETQYF. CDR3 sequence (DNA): TGCGCCAGCAGCAGACTAGCGGAGCTCCAAGAGACCCAGTACTTC.

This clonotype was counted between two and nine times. This CDR3 is CASSVSSGGFEQFF. The CDR3 bases are TGTGCCAGCAGTGTATCTAGCGGGGGGTTCGAGCAGTTCTTC. The rearrangement links TRBV6-1 to TRBJ2-1; TRBD2 agrees at 11 bases. The V gene end was trimmed by 4 bases and the J gene end by 10 bases; junction bases not matched to a gene: 6. Germline CDR1 and CDR2: MNHNS and SASEGT. CDR3 length equals 14 residues.

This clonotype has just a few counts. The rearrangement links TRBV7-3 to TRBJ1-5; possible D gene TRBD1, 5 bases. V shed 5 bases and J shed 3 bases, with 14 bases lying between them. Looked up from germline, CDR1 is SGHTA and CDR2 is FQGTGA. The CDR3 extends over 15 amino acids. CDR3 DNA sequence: TGTGCCAGCAGCCCATTCGGGGGAGACAATCAGCCCCAGCATTTT. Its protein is CASSPFGGDNQPQHF.

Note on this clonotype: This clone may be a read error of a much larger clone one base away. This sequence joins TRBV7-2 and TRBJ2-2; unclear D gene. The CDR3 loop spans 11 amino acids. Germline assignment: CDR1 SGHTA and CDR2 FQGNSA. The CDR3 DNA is TGTGCCAACAGCTTTCGCGGGGAGCTGTTTTTT. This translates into CANSFRGELFF. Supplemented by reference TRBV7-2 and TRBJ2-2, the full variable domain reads GAGVSQSPSNKVTEKGKDVELRCDPISGHTALYWYRQSLGQGLEFLIYFQGNSAPDKSGLPSDRFSAERTGGSVSTLTIQRTQQEDSAVYLCANSFRGELFFGEGSRLTVL.

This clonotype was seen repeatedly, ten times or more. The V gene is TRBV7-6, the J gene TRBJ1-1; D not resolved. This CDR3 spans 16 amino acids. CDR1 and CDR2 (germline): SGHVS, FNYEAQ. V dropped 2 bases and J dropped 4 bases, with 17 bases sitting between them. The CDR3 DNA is TGTGCCAGCAGCTTAAATGGATTGGGGAAGGGCACTGAAGCTTTCTTT. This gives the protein CASSLNGLGKGTEAFF.

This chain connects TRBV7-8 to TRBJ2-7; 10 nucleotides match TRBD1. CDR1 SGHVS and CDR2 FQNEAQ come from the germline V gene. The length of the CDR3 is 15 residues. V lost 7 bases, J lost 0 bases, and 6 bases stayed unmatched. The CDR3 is CASTTGTGASYEQYF. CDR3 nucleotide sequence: TGTGCCAGCACGACGGGGACAGGGGCCTCCTACGAGCAGTACTTC.

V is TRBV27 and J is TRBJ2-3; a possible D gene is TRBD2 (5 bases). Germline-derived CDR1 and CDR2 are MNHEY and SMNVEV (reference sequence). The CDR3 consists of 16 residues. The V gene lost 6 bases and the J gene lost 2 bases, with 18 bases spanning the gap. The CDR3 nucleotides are TGTGCCAGCAGACCTGGGAAGACTACCCTCACAGATACGCAGTATTTT. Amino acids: CASRPGKTTLTDTQYF.

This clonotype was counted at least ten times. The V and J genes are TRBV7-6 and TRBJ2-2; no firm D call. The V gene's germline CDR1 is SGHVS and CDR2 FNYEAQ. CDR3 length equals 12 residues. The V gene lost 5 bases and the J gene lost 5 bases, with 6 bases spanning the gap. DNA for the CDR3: TGTGCCAGCAGCGACGGGACCGGGGAGCTGTTTTTT. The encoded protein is CASSDGTGELFF.